This paragraph reports one TCR beta chain. Assay used: immunoSEQ multiplex PCR; TCRdb lists only in-frame clones, some missing. The data contain roughly 140,000 clones, 75% to 90% of them seen just once; the ten biggest clones take up 4.9%. This sample stems from a study of control samples from healthy donors and cancer patients. Trimming cost V 5 bases and J 6 bases; bases outside gene matches: 7. The CDR3 consists of 15 residues. The germline CDR1 and CDR2 sequences are KGHDR and SFDVKD. The specimen sequenced was blood. The sequence was collected from a man aged 25-45 years in good health. The chain joins TRBV24-1 to TRBJ2-3, with TRBD1 matching 10 bases. CDR3 loop: CATSAATGGMDTQYF. The CDR3 DNA follows: TGTGCCACCAGTGCTGCGACAGGGGGCATGGATACGCAGTATTTT.